This passage covers 32 T cell receptor beta chains from one sample sequenced in a study of CD8+ T cells in alopecia areata. Indicated treatment: oral pan-JAK inhibitor, 5-10 mg twice daily. Researchers took lesional scalp punch biopsies and peripheral blood from people who were alopecia areata patients. In each case, RNA was isolated and then reverse transcribed into cDNA as the sequencing template. Assay: immunoSEQ multiplex PCR; the TCRdb copy retains only in-frame clones and omits some. Of approximately 7,600 clones listed, under 70% were seen once; the top ten hold more than 10%. The specimen comprised skin, sampled at week 4, from a patient treated with tofacitinib. These receptors were obtained from a human donor with alopecia areata.

The V and J genes are TRBV7-3 and TRBJ1-2, with D perhaps TRBD1 (6 bases). The ends were cut back, 2 bases at V and 4 bases at J, with 20 bases in the middle. CDR1 and CDR2 (germline): SGHTA, FQGTGA. CDR3 size: 17 residues. The CDR3 region has the DNA TGTGCCAGCAGCTTAGGGACACAGTTCCTTAGGGCCTATGGCTACACCTTC. Translating gives CASSLGTQFLRAYGYTF.

This chain uses TRBV19 with TRBJ1-1; 12 positions agree with TRBD1. Germline V gene sequence: CDR1 LNHDA, CDR2 SQIVND (reference sequence). The CDR3 covers 20 residues. J lost 1 base, V lost 3 bases, and 15 bases had no gene match. The CDR3 coding sequence is TGTGCCAGTAGTATCCGGGGGACAGGGGGCTCCAGCGGGGCGAACACTGAAGCTTTCTTT. Translating gives CASSIRGTGGSSGANTEAFF.

This chain links TRBV5-1 with TRBJ1-1; 7 nucleotides align to TRBD1. J was trimmed by 2 bases and V by 4 bases; bases with no gene match: 5. The CDR3 length is 14 residues. Per germline, CDR1 SGHRS and CDR2 YFSETQ. CDR3 in amino acids: CASSTTGENTEAFF. DNA for the CDR3: TGCGCCAGCAGCACCACAGGGGAAAACACTGAAGCTTTCTTT.

The chain couples TRBV7-9 to TRBJ1-2; 7 bases are a match to TRBD1. V gave up 5 bases and J gave up 1 base; unmatched junction bases: 7. The CDR3 contains 15 residues. In germline, CDR1 is SEHNR, CDR2 FQNEAQ (reference sequence). The CDR3 DNA follows: TGTGCCAGCAGCGAGACAGGGTCTTATAACTATGGCTACACCTTC. It yields the protein CASSETGSYNYGYTF.

The genes are TRBV6-6 and TRBJ2-7; 10 bases line up with TRBD1. V lost 4 bases, J lost 2 bases, and 8 bases stayed unmatched. The CDR3 loop spans 16 amino acids. From germline, CDR1 is MNHNY and CDR2 SVGAGI (reference sequence). The CDR3 region is CASSSPGQGFAYEQYF. Written as DNA, the CDR3 is TGTGCCAGCAGTTCCCCGGGACAGGGGTTCGCCTACGAGCAGTACTTC.

CDR3 residues: CANPPGQGGSEQYF. For the CDR3, the DNA is TGTGCCAACCCCCCGGGACAGGGTGGGTCCGAGCAGTACTTC. The chain links TRBV28 to TRBJ2-7; 9 nucleotides agree with TRBD1. CDR3 length: 14 residues. CDR1 and CDR2 (germline): MDHEN, SYDVKM. The junction had 13 bases not matched to a gene; V was cut back by 10 bases and J by 6 bases.

J is TRBJ2-5 and V is TRBV7-4; 14 bases agree with TRBD2. Germline loops: CDR1 SGHVT, CDR2 SQSDAQ. V lost 5 bases, J lost 3 bases, and 5 bases stayed unmatched. The CDR3 is 16 amino acids. The CDR3 here is CASSPGTSGGKETQYF. CDR3 DNA: TGTGCCAGCAGCCCTGGGACTAGCGGGGGAAAAGAGACCCAGTACTTC.

The rearrangement uses TRBV18 and TRBJ2-7; no definite D call. V was trimmed by 2 bases and J by 2 bases, leaving 10 bases between them. CDR3 length: 14 residues. Germline V gene data show CDR1 as KGHSH and CDR2 as LQKENI. CDR3 DNA sequence: TGTGCCAGCTCACCATGGGCAACGGCCTACGAGCAGTACTTC. Its translation is CASSPWATAYEQYF.

The chain combines TRBV28 with TRBJ2-1, with a weak D call TRBD1 (6 bases). CDR3 length equals 15 residues. Trimming pared 2 bases from V and 3 bases from J, leaving 11 bases between. Germline CDR1 reads MDHEN; CDR2 reads SYDVKM. DNA for the CDR3: TGTGCCAGCAGTTTAACGGCCAGGGGCTACAATGAGCAGTTCTTC. It specifies CASSLTARGYNEQFF.

The chain carries TRBV7-6 and TRBJ2-5; TRBD1 matches 10 bases. Judging by the DNA end, TRBJ2-7 fits better; the J call may be wrong. Germline-derived CDR1 and CDR2 are SGHVS and FNYEAQ. The CDR3 has 15 residues. CDR3 in DNA: TGTGCCAGCAGCTTGGGGCCGGGACAGGGGCTCGAGCAGTACTTC. Translating it yields CASSLGPGQGLEQYF.

This rearrangement joins TRBV7-9 to TRBJ2-2; possibly TRBD1 or TRBD2 for D (5 bases each). The CDR3 covers 15 residues. Deletions cut 5 bases from V and 4 bases from J, with 14 bases between. Germline assignment: CDR1 SEHNR and CDR2 FQNEAQ (reference sequence). This CDR3 is CASSSTGAFTGELFF. CDR3 coding DNA: TGTGCCAGCAGCAGCACCGGGGCGTTCACCGGGGAGCTGTTTTTT.

The chain combines TRBV4-1 with TRBJ1-1; 7 bases align to TRBD1. The CDR3 consists of 18 residues. The germline V gene encodes CDR1 MGHRA and CDR2 YSYEKL. The V and J ends lost 3 bases and 5 bases, in that order; junction bases with no gene match: 18. CDR3 in amino acids: CASSHPPVLDREDTEAFF. CDR3 nucleotides: TGCGCCAGCAGCCACCCCCCGGTCCTCGACAGGGAGGATACTGAAGCTTTCTTT.

The chain has TRBV19 and TRBJ2-7, with D perhaps TRBD2 (5 bases). Trimming removed 1 base at V and 3 bases at J, with 10 bases between. Germline lookup yields CDR1 LNHDA and CDR2 SQIVND (reference sequence). The CDR3 consists of 14 residues. The CDR3 DNA sequence: TGTGCCAGTAGTATAGCCAACGGGAACTACGAGCAGTACTTC. Its translation is CASSIANGNYEQYF.

DNA of the CDR3: TGTGCCAGCAGCGTAGCTAGTTTCGGGGCAGATACGCAGTATTTT. Translated, it gives CASSVASFGADTQYF. The V call is TRBV9, the J call TRBJ2-3, with D possibly TRBD2 on 5 matching bases. Germline CDR1 SGDLS, CDR2 YYNGEE. The CDR3 has 15 amino acids. The V and J ends lost 0 bases and 4 bases respectively, with 12 bases between them. The full variable domain, with the rest looked up from reference TRBV9 and TRBJ2-3, is DSGVTQTPKHLITATGQRVTLRCSPRSGDLSVYWYQQSLDQGLQFLIQYYNGEERAKGNILERFSAQQFPDLHSELNLSSLELGDSALYFCASSVASFGADTQYFGPGTRLTVL.

This clone has a handful of counts. The chain combines TRBV6-5 with TRBJ1-1; the match to TRBD1 covers 8 bases. This CDR3 has 14 residues. CDR1 and CDR2 (germline): MNHEY, SVGAGI. V shed 5 bases, J shed 5 bases, and the junction held 7 bases outside the gene matches. The DNA of the CDR3 is TGTGCCAGCAGTCCCGGACAGGGAAGGACTGAAGCTTTCTTT. Translated: CASSPGQGRTEAFF.

V usage is TRBV11-2 and J usage is TRBJ2-1; TRBD2 matches at 10 bases. In germline, CDR1 is SGHAT, CDR2 FQNNGV. This CDR3 is built from 17 residues. V shed 2 bases, J shed 5 bases, and the junction held 9 bases outside the gene matches. Here the CDR3 DNA reads TGTGCCAGCAGCTTAACCTTAGCGGGGGGACTTAACAATGAGCAGTTCTTC. It is translated as CASSLTLAGGLNNEQFF.

This clone is a singleton in its sample. The chain combines TRBV7-8 with TRBJ1-1, with TRBD1 identical over 7 bases. V lost 0 bases and J lost 4; bases outside the gene matches: 8. The CDR3 contains 16 residues. The germline CDR1 and CDR2 sequences are SGHVS and FQNEAQ. The CDR3 loop reads CASSLAHRQGFTEAFF. CDR3 bases: TGTGCCAGCAGCTTAGCGCATAGACAGGGCTTCACTGAAGCTTTCTTT.

The genes are TRBV6-1 and TRBJ2-4; maybe TRBD2 (5 bases). Germline CDR1 reads MNHNS; CDR2 reads SASEGT. Trimming cost V 10 bases and J 2 bases, with 15 bases left between them. The CDR3 length is 14 residues. CDR3 sequence (DNA): TGTGCCACATCCAGAGGGTTTCCCAAAAACATTCAGTACTTC. This gives the protein CATSRGFPKNIQYF.

This clone was detected only a few times. The rearrangement joins TRBV14 to TRBJ1-4; D may be TRBD1 (6 bases). The V gene's germline CDR1 is SGHDN and CDR2 FVKESK. The CDR3 is 15 amino acids. The V gene lost 2 bases and the J gene lost 5 bases, with 12 bases spanning the gap. CDR3 residues: CASSQRQDGNEKLFF. Written as DNA, the CDR3 is TGTGCCAGCAGCCAAAGACAGGACGGAAATGAAAAACTGTTTTTT.

The chain joins TRBV14 to TRBJ2-2; 14 nucleotides align to TRBD2. CDR3 length: 16 residues. Germline V gene lookup returns CDR1 SGHDN and CDR2 FVKESK. V lost 4 bases to trimming and J lost 7 bases; unmatched junction nucleotides: 5. CDR3 amino acids: CASSPGLAGDFGELFF. In DNA, the CDR3 is TGTGCCAGCAGCCCGGGACTAGCGGGAGACTTCGGGGAGCTGTTTTTT.

This clone was counted only a few times. V gene TRBV19 combines with J gene TRBJ1-5; unclear D gene. CDR3 length equals 16 residues. The V gene lost 5 bases and the J gene lost 0 bases, with 14 bases spanning the gap. Germline-derived CDR1 and CDR2 are LNHDA and SQIVND (reference sequence). The CDR3 loop is CASSPLSLTSNQPQHF. CDR3 nucleotides: TGTGCCAGTAGTCCCCTGAGCTTAACTAGCAATCAGCCCCAGCATTTT.

The V and J genes are TRBV11-2 and TRBJ2-5; D call uncertain. This CDR3 is 13 amino acids long. Trimming pared 4 bases from V and 3 bases from J, leaving 9 bases between. CDR1 SGHAT and CDR2 FQNNGV come from the germline V gene. The DNA of the CDR3 is TGTGCCAGCAGCTCTTCCACAGAAGAGACCCAGTACTTC. Residues: CASSSSTEETQYF. Variable domain in full (rest from reference TRBV11-2 and TRBJ2-5): EAGVAQSPRYKIIEKRQSVAFWCNPISGHATLYWYQQILGQGPKLLIQFQNNGVVDDSQLPKDRFSAERLKGVDSTLKIQPAKLEDSAVYLCASSSSTEETQYFGPGTRLLVL.

The chain has TRBV6-4 and TRBJ2-2; possibly TRBD1 or TRBD2 for D (5 bases each). The CDR3 totals 13 residues. CDR1 is MRHNA, CDR2 SNTAGT, per germline. Trimming shortened V by 0 bases and J by 11 bases, and 10 bases separated the two germline ends. Here the CDR3 reads CASSDSERGELFF. CDR3 DNA: TGTGCCAGCAGTGACTCGGAGAGGGGCGAGCTGTTTTTT.

This sequence joins TRBV4-1 and TRBJ1-1, with 9 positions matching TRBD1. Germline loops: CDR1 MGHRA, CDR2 YSYEKL. Trimming took 2 bases from V and 5 from J; bases not matched to a gene: 9. The CDR3 is 16 residues long. The CDR3 here is CASSQPRDRAGTEAFF. CDR3 coding DNA: TGCGCCAGCAGCCAACCGCGGGACAGGGCAGGAACTGAAGCTTTCTTT.

V usage is TRBV2 and J usage is TRBJ2-3, with 10 bases identical to TRBD2. CDR1 SNHLY and CDR2 FYNNEI come from the germline V gene. The CDR3 length is 16 residues. V shed 7 bases and J 3 bases; nucleotides not matched to a gene: 10. The CDR3 loop is CASTWWASGGTDTQYF. The DNA for the CDR3 is TGTGCCAGCACTTGGTGGGCTAGCGGGGGTACAGATACGCAGTATTTT. The full variable domain, with the rest looked up from reference TRBV2 and TRBJ2-3, is EPEVTQTPSHQVTQMGQEVILRCVPISNHLYFYWYRQILGQKVEFLVSFYNNEISEKSEIFDDQFSVERPDGSNFTLKIRSTKLEDSAMYFCASTWWASGGTDTQYFGPGTRLTVL.

The J gene is TRBJ2-7, the V gene TRBV5-1, with TRBD2 as a possible D gene (5 bases). CDR3 size: 16 residues. V lost 4 bases to trimming and J lost 0 bases, with 17 bases between them. In germline, CDR1 is SGHRS, CDR2 YFSETQ. The CDR3, as DNA: TGCGCCAGCAGCCTGGTCGGGCGGGTGAGCTCCTACGAGCAGTACTTC. As protein: CASSLVGRVSSYEQYF.

The V and J genes are TRBV7-9 and TRBJ1-1; 8 nucleotides agree with TRBD1. Germline-derived CDR1 and CDR2 are SEHNR and FQNEAQ (reference sequence). Trimming cost V 6 bases and J 2 bases; bases outside gene matches: 17. The CDR3 length is 18 residues. DNA for the CDR3: TGTGCCAGCAGGACAATTTTTCAGGGGGCGCGAGGAAACACTGAAGCTTTCTTT. It yields the protein CASRTIFQGARGNTEAFF. The full variable domain, with the rest looked up from reference TRBV7-9 and TRBJ1-1, is DTGVSQNPRHKITKRGQNVTFRCDPISEHNRLYWYRQTLGQGPEFLTYFQNEAQLEKSRLLSDRFSAERPKGSFSTLEIQRTEQGDSAMYLCASRTIFQGARGNTEAFFGQGTRLTVV.

The chain combines TRBV2 with TRBJ1-1; D gene uncertain. This CDR3 region has 13 residues. Germline CDR1 and CDR2: SNHLY and FYNNEI. The ends were cut back, 5 bases at V and 6 bases at J, with 13 bases in the middle. The DNA for the CDR3 is TGTGCCAGCAGTCGGACGGTTAACCCTGAAGCTTTCTTT. This codes for CASSRTVNPEAFF.

This chain connects TRBV7-2 to TRBJ2-2; no firm D call. Trimming took off 0 bases at V and 13 bases at J, with 12 bases between the two ends. This CDR3 spans 13 amino acids. Per germline, CDR1 SGHTA and CDR2 FQGNSA. CDR3 DNA sequence: TGTGCCAGCAGCTTAGCGGGTTCGGGTCTGCTGTTTTTT. Protein sequence: CASSLAGSGLLFF.

V usage is TRBV7-8 and J usage is TRBJ1-1; D gene uncertain. This CDR3 has 16 residues. V was shortened by 1 base and J by 4 bases, with 16 bases between the two germline ends. Germline values: CDR1 SGHVS, CDR2 FQNEAQ. The CDR3 bases are TGTGCCAGCAGCTTAGTTTGGGGTCTCGATGTCACTGAAGCTTTCTTT. Translating gives CASSLVWGLDVTEAFF. Full variable domain (outside the CDR3, taken from reference TRBV7-8 and TRBJ1-1): GAGVSQSPRYKVAKRGQDVALRCDPISGHVSLFWYQQALGQGPEFLTYFQNEAQLDKSGLPSDRFFAERPEGSVSTLKIQRTQQEDSAVYLCASSLVWGLDVTEAFFGQGTRLTVV.

The chain recombines TRBV7-2 with TRBJ2-7; TRBD1 matches 10 bases. V shed 4 bases, J shed 3 bases, and the junction held 0 bases outside the gene matches. The CDR3 runs 13 residues. CDR1 is SGHTA, CDR2 FQGNSA, per germline. For the CDR3, the DNA is TGTGCCAGCAGCTGGGACAGGGGCTACGAGCAGTACTTC. Translated: CASSWDRGYEQYF.

This chain connects TRBV7-2 to TRBJ2-5; 14 nucleotides agree with TRBD2. Germline lookup yields CDR1 SGHTA and CDR2 FQGNSA. V shed 5 bases and J 3 bases; nucleotides not matched to a gene: 5. The CDR3 extends over 16 amino acids. CDR3 coding DNA: TGTGCCAGCAGCCGGACTAGCGGGAGGCCCGAAGAGACCCAGTACTTC. Protein product: CASSRTSGRPEETQYF.